This section outlines one T cell receptor beta chain sequence together with its context. Its antigen remains unknown. The sample originates from a study of T cell responses to AZD1222 COVID-19 vaccine. Study findings and constraints: Donors were chiefly white British, with a greater number of females, and clonal diversity was perhaps underestimated. Samples come after the peak T cell response, not at day 14. Spike-specific TCR breadth and depth rose after two AZD1222 doses.

TCRdb's copy holds only in-frame clones and misses some; the assay was immunoSEQ multiplex PCR. This table holds tens of thousands of clones, about 83% found once. Trimming took off 6 bases at V and 5 bases at J, with 10 bases between the two ends. There are 12 residues in the CDR3. The TCR originated in an adult in good health. Sequences were derived from peripheral blood, sampled on day 0 of AZD1222 vaccination. The chain recombines TRBV12-3 or TRBV12-4 with TRBJ1-1; the D is unclear. In DNA form, the CDR3 reads TGTGCCAGCAGAGGAGATCGAACTGAAGCTTTCTTT. This encodes CASRGDRTEAFF.